This T cell receptor beta chain was sequenced during a study of beta chain features in type 1 diabetes. The V end was cut by 3 bases, the J end by 1 base, with 1 base between. In germline, CDR1 is LGHNA, CDR2 YSLEER. The CDR3 totals 13 residues. CD4+ cells of the naive, central memory, regulatory and stem cell-like memory types were sorted via CD45RO/CCR7/CD25/CD127/CD95/CD27. Sorted populations all exceeded 95% purity. Points on this clone: Its specificity is unknown. Other DNA sequences in this sample translate to the same CDR3.

Whole-study results and caveats: Patients with Type 1 diabetes showed moderately but significantly shorter TCRB CDR3s in all four CD4+ subsets. TCRB repertoires of naive, central memory and Treg cells appeared more similar among patients than among healthy donors.

The entirety of the isolated RNA underwent reverse transcription, so expressed TCRB transcripts were sequenced. Generated by immunoSEQ multiplex PCR, the TCRdb table keeps only in-frame clones and is missing some. The sample shows hundreds of thousands of clones, over 12% of them seen only once. This TCR came from a man aged 18 to 35 with type 1 diabetes. The specimen sequenced was naive CD4+ T cells from blood. This sequence joins TRBV4-3 and TRBJ2-6; no clear D gene. CDR3 loop: CASSQSGANVLTF. The CDR3 coding sequence is TGCGCCAGCAGCCAGTCTGGGGCCAACGTCCTGACTTTC.